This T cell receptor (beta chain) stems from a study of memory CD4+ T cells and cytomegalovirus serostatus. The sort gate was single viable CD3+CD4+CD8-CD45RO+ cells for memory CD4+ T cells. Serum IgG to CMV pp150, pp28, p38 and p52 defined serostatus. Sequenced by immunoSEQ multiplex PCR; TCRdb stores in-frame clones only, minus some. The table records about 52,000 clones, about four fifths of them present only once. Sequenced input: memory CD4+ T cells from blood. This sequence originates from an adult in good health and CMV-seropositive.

CDR3 loop: CASSPDSQGNQPQHF. As DNA, the CDR3 is TGTGCCAGCTCACCGGATTCACAGGGAAATCAGCCCCAGCATTTT. This chain links TRBV18 with TRBJ1-5; a weak D match, TRBD1 (6 bases). Germline V gives CDR1 KGHSH, CDR2 LQKENI. This CDR3 spans 15 amino acids. Deletions cut 3 bases from V and 4 bases from J, with 13 bases between.